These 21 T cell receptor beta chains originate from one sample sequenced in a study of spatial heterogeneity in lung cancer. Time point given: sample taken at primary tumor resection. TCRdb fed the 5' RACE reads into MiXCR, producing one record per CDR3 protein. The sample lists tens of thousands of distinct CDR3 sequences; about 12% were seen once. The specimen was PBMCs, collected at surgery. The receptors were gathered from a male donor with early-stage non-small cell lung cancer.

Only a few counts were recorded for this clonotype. DNA of the CDR3: TGCAGTGCCCCTGAGGCGCCGGGGGCCAACGTCCTGACTTTC. Translating gives CSAPEAPGANVLTF. The chain recombines TRBV20-1 with TRBJ2-6; D remains ambiguous. CDR1 is DFQATT and CDR2 is SNEGSKA in the germline V gene (reference sequence). The CDR3 runs 14 residues. With 6 bases removed from V and 4 bases from J, the gap between germline ends came to 13 bases.

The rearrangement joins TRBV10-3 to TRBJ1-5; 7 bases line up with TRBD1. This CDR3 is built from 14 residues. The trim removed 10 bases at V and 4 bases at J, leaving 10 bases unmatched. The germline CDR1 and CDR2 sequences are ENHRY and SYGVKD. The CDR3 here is CATQRDSANQPQHF. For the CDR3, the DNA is TGTGCCACCCAAAGGGACAGCGCTAATCAGCCCCAGCATTTT.

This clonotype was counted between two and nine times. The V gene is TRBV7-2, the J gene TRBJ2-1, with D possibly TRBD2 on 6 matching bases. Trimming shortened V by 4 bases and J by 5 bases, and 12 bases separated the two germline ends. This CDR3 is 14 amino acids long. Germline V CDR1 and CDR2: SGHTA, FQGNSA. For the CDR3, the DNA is TGTGCCAGCAGCTCGCCCGGGAGACACAATGAGCAGTTCTTC. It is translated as CASSSPGRHNEQFF.

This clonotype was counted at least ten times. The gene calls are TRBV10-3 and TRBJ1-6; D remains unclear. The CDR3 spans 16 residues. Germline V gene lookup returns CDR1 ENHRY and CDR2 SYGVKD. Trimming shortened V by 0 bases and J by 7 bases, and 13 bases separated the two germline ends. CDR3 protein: CAISESKQATNSPLHF. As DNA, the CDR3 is TGTGCCATCAGTGAGTCGAAGCAGGCGACAAATTCACCCCTCCACTTT.

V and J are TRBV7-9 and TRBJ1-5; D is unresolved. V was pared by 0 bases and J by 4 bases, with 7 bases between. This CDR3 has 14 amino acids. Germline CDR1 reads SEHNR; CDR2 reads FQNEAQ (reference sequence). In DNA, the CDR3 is TGTGCCAGCAGCTTAGCCCAACCTAATCAGCCCCAGCATTTT. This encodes CASSLAQPNQPQHF.

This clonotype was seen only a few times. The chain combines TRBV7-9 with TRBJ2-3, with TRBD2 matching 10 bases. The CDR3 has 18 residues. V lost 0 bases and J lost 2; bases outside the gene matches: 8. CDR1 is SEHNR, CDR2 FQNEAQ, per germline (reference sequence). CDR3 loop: CASSLASGGYYTTDTQYF. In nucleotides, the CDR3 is TGTGCCAGCAGCTTAGCTAGCGGGGGGTACTACACCACAGATACGCAGTATTTT.

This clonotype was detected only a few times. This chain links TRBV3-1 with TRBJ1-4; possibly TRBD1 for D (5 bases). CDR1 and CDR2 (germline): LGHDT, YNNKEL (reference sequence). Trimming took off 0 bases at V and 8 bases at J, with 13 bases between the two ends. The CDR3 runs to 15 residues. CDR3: CASSQDFRGREKLFF. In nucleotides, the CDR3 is TGTGCCAGCAGCCAAGATTTTAGGGGTCGGGAAAAACTGTTTTTT. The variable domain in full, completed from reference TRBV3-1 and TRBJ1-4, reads DTAVSQTPKYLVTQMGNDKSIKCEQNLGHDTMYWYKQDSKKFLKIMFSYNNKELIINETVPNRFSPKSPDKAHLNLHINSLELGDSAVYFCASSQDFRGREKLFFGSGTQLSVL.

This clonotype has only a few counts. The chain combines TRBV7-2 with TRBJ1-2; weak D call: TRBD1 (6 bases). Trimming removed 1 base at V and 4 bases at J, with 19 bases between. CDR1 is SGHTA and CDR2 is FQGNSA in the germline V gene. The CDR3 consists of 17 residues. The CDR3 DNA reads TGTGCCAGCAGCTTAGACCCCTTGGCAGGGGAGGGCTATGGCTACACCTTC. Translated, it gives CASSLDPLAGEGYGYTF.

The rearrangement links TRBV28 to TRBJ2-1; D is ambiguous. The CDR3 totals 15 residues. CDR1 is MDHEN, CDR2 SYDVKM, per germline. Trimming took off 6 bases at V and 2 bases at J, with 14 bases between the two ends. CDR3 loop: CASSRRPRAYNEQFF. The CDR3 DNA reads TGTGCCAGCAGCCGTCGACCCCGGGCCTACAATGAGCAGTTCTTC.

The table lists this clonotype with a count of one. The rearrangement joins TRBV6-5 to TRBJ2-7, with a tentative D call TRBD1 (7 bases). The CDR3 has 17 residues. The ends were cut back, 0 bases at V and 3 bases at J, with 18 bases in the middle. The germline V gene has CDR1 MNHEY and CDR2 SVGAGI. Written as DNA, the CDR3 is TGTGCCAGCAGTTACTCAAAAAAGCGGGCAGGGGGCTACGAGCAGTACTTC. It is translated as CASSYSKKRAGGYEQYF.

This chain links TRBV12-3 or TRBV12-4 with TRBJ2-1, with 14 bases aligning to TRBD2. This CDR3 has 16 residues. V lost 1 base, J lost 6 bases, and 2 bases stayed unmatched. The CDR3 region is CASSLGTSGGINEQFF. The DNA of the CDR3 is TGTGCCAGCAGTTTAGGGACTAGCGGGGGGATCAATGAGCAGTTCTTC.

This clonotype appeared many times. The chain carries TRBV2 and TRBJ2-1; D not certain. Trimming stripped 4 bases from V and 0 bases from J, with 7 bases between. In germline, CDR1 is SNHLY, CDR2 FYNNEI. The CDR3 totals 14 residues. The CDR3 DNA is TGTGCCAGCAGTGTACGGAGCTCCTACAATGAGCAGTTCTTC. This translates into CASSVRSSYNEQFF.

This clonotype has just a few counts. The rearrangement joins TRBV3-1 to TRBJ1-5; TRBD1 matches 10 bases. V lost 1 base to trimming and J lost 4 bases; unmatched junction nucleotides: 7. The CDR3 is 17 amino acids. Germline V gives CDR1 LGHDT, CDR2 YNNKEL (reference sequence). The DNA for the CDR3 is TGTGCCAGCAGCCAAGGTCCCGGGACAGGGGTGAATCAGCCCCAGCATTTT. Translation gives CASSQGPGTGVNQPQHF.

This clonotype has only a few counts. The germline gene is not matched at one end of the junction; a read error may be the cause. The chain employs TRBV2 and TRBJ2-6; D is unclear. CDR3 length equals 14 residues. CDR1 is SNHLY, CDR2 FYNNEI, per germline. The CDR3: CASREGSGANVLTF. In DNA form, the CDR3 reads TGTGCCAGCAGGGAAGGCTCTGGGGCCAACGTCCTGACTTTC.

The CDR3 DNA is TGCGCCAGCAGCCAAGAGGGGGGATATAGCAATCAGCCCCAGCATTTT. Amino acid sequence: CASSQEGGYSNQPQHF. The J gene is TRBJ1-5, the V gene TRBV4-1; perhaps TRBD1 as D (5 bases). CDR1 MGHRA and CDR2 YSYEKL come from the germline V gene. V lost 0 bases and J lost 0, with 9 bases in between. This CDR3 has 16 amino acids.

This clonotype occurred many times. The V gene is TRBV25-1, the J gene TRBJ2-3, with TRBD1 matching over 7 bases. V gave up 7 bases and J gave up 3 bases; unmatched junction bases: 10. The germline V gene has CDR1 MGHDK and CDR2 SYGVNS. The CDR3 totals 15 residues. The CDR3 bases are TGTGCCAGCACAGAGGGGGCCATTTGGACAGATACGCAGTATTTT. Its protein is CASTEGAIWTDTQYF.

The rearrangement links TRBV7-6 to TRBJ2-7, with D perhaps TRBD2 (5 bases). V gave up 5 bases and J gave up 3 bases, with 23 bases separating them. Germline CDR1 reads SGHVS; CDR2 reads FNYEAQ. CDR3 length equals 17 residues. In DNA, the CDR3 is TGTGCCAGCAGCCGCACCCCCCCGGGATCGCGCGGCTACGAGCAGTACTTC. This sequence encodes CASSRTPPGSRGYEQYF. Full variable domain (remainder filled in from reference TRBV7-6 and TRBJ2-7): GAGVSQSPRYKVTKRGQDVALRCDPISGHVSLYWYRQALGQGPEFLTYFNYEAQQDKSGLPNDRFSAERPEGSISTLTIQRTEQRDSAMYRCASSRTPPGSRGYEQYFGPGTRLTVT.

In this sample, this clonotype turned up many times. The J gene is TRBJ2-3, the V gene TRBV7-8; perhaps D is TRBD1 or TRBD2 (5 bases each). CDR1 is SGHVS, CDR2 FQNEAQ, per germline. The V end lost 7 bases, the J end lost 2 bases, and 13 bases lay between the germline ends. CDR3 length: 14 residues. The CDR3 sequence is CASTTRGVTDTQYF. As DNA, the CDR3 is TGTGCCAGCACCACGAGGGGCGTCACAGATACGCAGTATTTT.

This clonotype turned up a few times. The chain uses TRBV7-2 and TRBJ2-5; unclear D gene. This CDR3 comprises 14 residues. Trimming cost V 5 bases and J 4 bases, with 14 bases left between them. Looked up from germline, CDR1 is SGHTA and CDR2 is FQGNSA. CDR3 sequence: CASSLLYSGETQYF. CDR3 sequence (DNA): TGTGCCAGCAGCCTTCTCTACTCCGGAGAGACCCAGTACTTC.

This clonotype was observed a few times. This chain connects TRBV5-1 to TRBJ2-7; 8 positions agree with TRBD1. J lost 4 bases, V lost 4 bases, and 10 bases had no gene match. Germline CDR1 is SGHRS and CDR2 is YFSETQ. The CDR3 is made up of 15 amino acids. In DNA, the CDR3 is TGCGCCAGCAGCCCAAGGACAGGGACCGTGTACGAGCAGTACTTC. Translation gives CASSPRTGTVYEQYF.

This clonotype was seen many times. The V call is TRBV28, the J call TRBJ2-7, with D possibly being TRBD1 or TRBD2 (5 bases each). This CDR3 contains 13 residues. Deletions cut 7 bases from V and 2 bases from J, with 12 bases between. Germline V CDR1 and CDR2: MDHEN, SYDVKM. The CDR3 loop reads CASMGRAPYEQYF. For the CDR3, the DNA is TGTGCCAGCATGGGGCGGGCCCCCTACGAGCAGTACTTC.